The 13 T cell receptor beta chains listed next were all sequenced from one sample in a study of neoadjuvant nivolumab and ipilimumab in lung cancer. Produced via immunoSEQ multiplex PCR; TCRdb's table is partial and in-frame only. The sample includes under 20,000 clones, around 86% of them seen just once. The sequenced sample was peripheral blood, obtained before neoadjuvant nivolumab, alone or with ipilimumab. These receptors were obtained from an adult with non-small cell lung cancer.

The chain couples TRBV7-9 to TRBJ2-7, with D possibly matching TRBD2 (6 bases). V was cut by 4 bases and J by 4 bases, with 14 bases left in between. The CDR3 loop spans 14 amino acids. The V gene's germline CDR1 is SEHNR and CDR2 FQNEAQ (reference sequence). Here the CDR3 reads CASSSPRGRYEQYF. The DNA for the CDR3 is TGTGCCAGCAGCTCCCCCCGGGGGAGGTACGAGCAGTACTTC.

This rearrangement joins TRBV18 to TRBJ2-7; D may be TRBD1 (6 bases). Germline V gene lookup returns CDR1 KGHSH and CDR2 LQKENI. Trimming removed 3 bases at V and 6 bases at J, with 18 bases between. CDR3 length: 15 amino acids. The CDR3 reads CASSPGTPKGFEQYF. In nucleotides, the CDR3 is TGTGCCAGCTCACCGGGGACACCCAAAGGTTTCGAGCAGTACTTC.

The chain couples TRBV12-5 to TRBJ1-1; no clear D gene. The CDR3 spans 13 residues. Trimming shortened V by 1 base and J by 1 base, and 4 bases separated the two germline ends. Germline V gene lookup returns CDR1 LGHNT and CDR2 FRNRAP. The DNA for the CDR3 is TGTGCTAGTGGTTTGGACGGGAACACTGAAGCTTTCTTT. It encodes CASGLDGNTEAFF. The variable domain in full, with the rest retrieved from reference TRBV12-5 and TRBJ1-1, is DARVTQTPRHKVTEMGQEVTMRCQPILGHNTVFWYRQTMMQGLELLAYFRNRAPLDDSGMPKDRFSAEMPDATLATLKIQPSEPRDSAVYFCASGLDGNTEAFFGQGTRLTVV.

This clone was counted a single time. This rearrangement joins TRBV7-8 to TRBJ2-7, with 8 bases fitting TRBD2. With V trimmed by 1 base and J by 3 bases, 8 bases remained unmatched. In germline, CDR1 is SGHVS, CDR2 FQNEAQ. The CDR3 extends over 16 amino acids. The CDR3 sequence is CASSLEGGRPFYEQYF. In DNA form, the CDR3 reads TGTGCCAGCAGCTTAGAAGGCGGGAGGCCCTTCTACGAGCAGTACTTC.

This chain connects TRBV7-8 to TRBJ2-6; D is unresolved. From germline, CDR1 is SGHVS and CDR2 FQNEAQ. The CDR3 has 14 amino acids. V was cut by 1 base and J by 0 bases, with 1 base left in between. The CDR3 nucleotides read TGTGCCAGCAGCTTAGGCTCTGGGGCCAACGTCCTGACTTTC. Translation: CASSLGSGANVLTF.

The chain carries TRBV5-1 and TRBJ2-3, with D tentatively TRBD1 (6 bases). Deletions cut 5 bases from V and 4 bases from J, with 17 bases between. This CDR3 spans 15 amino acids. Germline CDR1 is SGHRS and CDR2 is YFSETQ. For the CDR3, the DNA is TGCGCCAGCAGTTCCCCCAACACAGGGTCAGATACGCAGTATTTT. It translates to CASSSPNTGSDTQYF. Full variable domain (missing parts from reference TRBV5-1 and TRBJ2-3): KAGVTQTPRYLIKTRGQQVTLSCSPISGHRSVSWYQQTPGQGLQFLFEYFSETQRNKGNFPGRFSGRQFSNSRSEMNVSTLELGDSALYLCASSSPNTGSDTQYFGPGTRLTVL.

The chain joins TRBV5-4 to TRBJ2-3; D unclear. V shed 2 bases and J shed 5 bases, with 18 bases lying between them. The germline CDR1 and CDR2 sequences are SGHNT and YYREEE (reference sequence). CDR3 length equals 16 residues. The CDR3 sequence: CASSFPGDPGVDTQYF. The CDR3 DNA is TGTGCCAGCAGCTTCCCTGGCGACCCTGGGGTAGATACGCAGTATTTT.

This sequence joins TRBV18 and TRBJ2-3; D may be TRBD2 (6 bases). The CDR3 loop spans 17 amino acids. V gave up 3 bases and J gave up 6 bases, with 22 bases separating them. The germline V gene has CDR1 KGHSH and CDR2 LQKENI. The CDR3 sequence: CASSPGGENTRRDTQYF. CDR3 in DNA: TGTGCCAGCTCACCCGGAGGGGAGAACACACGGAGGGATACGCAGTATTTT.

J is TRBJ2-5 and V is TRBV7-9, with 11 bases aligning to TRBD2. The ends lost 5 bases at V and 5 bases at J; junction bases unmatched: 16. Germline V gives CDR1 SEHNR, CDR2 FQNEAQ (reference sequence). The CDR3 sequence is 18 residues long. The CDR3 nucleotides are TGTGCCAGCAGCGCTACCACCGCTACTAGCGGGAGAGGGGAGACCCAGTACTTC. The encoded protein is CASSATTATSGRGETQYF.

J is TRBJ2-7 and V is TRBV9; 7 bases line up with TRBD2. The CDR3 totals 14 residues. The V gene end was trimmed by 2 bases and the J gene end by 7 bases; junction bases not matched to a gene: 9. The germline V gene has CDR1 SGDLS and CDR2 YYNGEE. In DNA, the CDR3 is TGTGCCAGCAGCGTGGGCGGGAGAGGTAGTGAGCAGTACTTC. Translating it yields CASSVGGRGSEQYF.

This rearrangement joins TRBV23-1 to TRBJ2-7, with TRBD1 matching over 8 bases. TRBV23-1 is an ORF, and what it does is uncertain. V gave up 0 bases and J gave up 3 bases; unmatched junction bases: 16. The CDR3 is 19 residues long. The CDR3 bases are TGCGCCAGCAGTCAATCTATGTGTTTGGTGGGACAGGACTGCTACGAGCAGTACTTC. Encoded protein: CASSQSMCLVGQDCYEQYF.

The V call is TRBV5-4, the J call TRBJ2-3; D perhaps matches TRBD2 (6 bases). There are 13 residues in the CDR3. Trimming shortened V by 1 base and J by 3 bases, and 6 bases separated the two germline ends. Looked up from germline, CDR1 is SGHNT and CDR2 is YYREEE (reference sequence). CDR3 DNA: TGTGCCAGCAGCTTGAGCGGGACAGATACGCAGTATTTT. This sequence encodes CASSLSGTDTQYF.

The chain employs TRBV2 and TRBJ2-7, with D uncertain. The CDR3 is 11 amino acids. Germline-derived CDR1 and CDR2 are SNHLY and FYNNEI. The V gene lost 6 bases and the J gene lost 3 bases, with 6 bases spanning the gap. CDR3 loop: CASSRGYEQYF. In DNA form, the CDR3 reads TGTGCCAGCAGCCGAGGCTACGAGCAGTACTTC.